These T cell receptor beta chains were read from a single sample in a study of technical replicates of blood from a few donors. Some clones are missing from TCRdb's copy, which holds only in-frame ones; the method was immunoSEQ multiplex PCR. In the table there are about 44,000 clones, around 96% of which are singletons. Specimen: T cells isolated from PBMCs. The receptors come from a human donor in good health. Both conserved end residues are part of each CDR3. D genes are given only for firm matches. The listing skips clone size in some rows; elsewhere it reads once, few, many or a size class.

TRBV4-1	once	14	TRBJ2-7	-	CASSQVRELVEQYF	TGCGCCAGCAGCCAAGTTCGGGAGTTGGTCGAGCAGTACTTC
TRBV6-5	-	15	TRBJ2-7	-	CASSYSNPAAYEQYF	TGTGCCAGCAGTTACTCGAATCCGGCGGCCTACGAGCAGTACTTC
TRBV2	once	16	TRBJ1-4	-	CASMDGGLMANEKLFF	TGTGCCAGCATGGATGGAGGGTTGATGGCTAATGAAAAACTGTTTTTT
TRBV5-6	-	14	TRBJ2-7	TRBD1	CASSWGQGFYEQYF	TGTGCCAGCAGCTGGGGACAGGGGTTCTACGAGCAGTACTTC
TRBV20-1	-	9	TRBJ1-2	-	CSAPYGYTF	TGCAGTGCTCCTTATGGCTACACCTTC
TRBV14	-	15	TRBJ2-7	-	CASSHPGQSHSEQYF	TGTGCCAGCAGCCACCCAGGACAGAGTCATAGCGAGCAGTACTTC
TRBV6-6	-	14	TRBJ1-5	TRBD1	CASSLRGQDQPQHF	TGTGCCAGCAGCCTGAGGGGGCAGGATCAGCCCCAGCATTTT
TRBV9	once	13	TRBJ2-1	-	CASSPSSYNEQFF	TGTGCCAGCAGCCCCAGCTCCTACAATGAGCAGTTCTTC
TRBV11-3	-	15	TRBJ2-5	TRBD1	CASSIRTGGGETQYF	TGTGCCAGCAGCATTCGGACAGGGGGCGGGGAGACCCAGTACTTC
TRBV5-4	-	13	TRBJ1-4	-	CASSLFGYEKLFF	TGTGCCAGCAGCTTGTTCGGTTATGAAAAACTGTTTTTT
TRBV5-1	-	14	TRBJ2-7	TRBD1	CASSLYGTAYEQYF	TGCGCCAGCAGCTTGTATGGGACAGCCTACGAGCAGTACTTC
TRBV19	-	14	TRBJ1-1	-	CASTPHRQNTEAFF	TGTGCCAGTACCCCGCACAGGCAGAACACTGAAGCTTTCTTT
TRBV5-4	few	13	TRBJ1-1	-	CASGPGGNTEAFF	TGTGCCAGCGGCCCCGGGGGGAACACTGAAGCTTTCTTT
TRBV6-6	-	16	TRBJ1-5	-	CASSYDGQGINQPQHF	TGTGCCAGCAGTTACGATGGTCAGGGAATCAATCAGCCCCAGCATTTT
TRBV7-9	-	14	TRBJ1-2	TRBD1	CASSLEGTGDGYTF	TGTGCCAGCAGCTTAGAAGGGACAGGGGATGGCTACACCTTC
TRBV19	-	15	TRBJ1-5	-	CASSISGASNQPQHF	TGTGCCAGTAGTATTTCAGGGGCAAGCAATCAGCCCCAGCATTTT
TRBV7-9	once	18	TRBJ2-6	TRBD2	CASRVTSGRESGANVLTF	TGTGCCAGCAGAGTGACTAGCGGGAGGGAGTCTGGGGCCAACGTCCTGACTTTC
TRBV5-6	-	16	TRBJ2-3	TRBD2	CASSSLAGVLSDTQYF	TGTGCCAGCAGCTCCTTAGCGGGAGTCTTATCAGATACGCAGTATTTT
TRBV29-1	-	13	TRBJ1-2	-	CSVGEGSINGYTF	TGCAGCGTTGGCGAGGGTAGCATTAATGGCTACACCTTC
TRBV7-3	few	13	TRBJ2-2	-	CASSLLRKKELFF	TGTGCCAGCAGCTTACTAAGAAAGAAGGAGCTGTTTTTT
TRBV11-2	-	12	TRBJ1-1	-	CASSPGVSEAFF	TGTGCCAGCAGCCCGGGGGTGTCTGAAGCTTTCTTT
TRBV29-1	-	14	TRBJ2-7	-	CSVGYGGAAVGQYF	TGCAGCGTTGGGTACGGGGGAGCAGCGGTAGGGCAGTACTTC
TRBV7-3	-	13	TRBJ1-1	-	CASEGHFLTEAFF	TGTGCCAGCGAGGGACACTTTCTCACTGAAGCTTTCTTT
TRBV11-1	-	14	TRBJ2-3	TRBD2	CASSFAGGSDTQYF	TGTGCCAGCAGCTTTGCGGGAGGGTCCGATACGCAGTATTTT
TRBV2	-	16	TRBJ2-7	-	CASKGYREPSAYEQYF	TGTGCCAGCAAGGGGTACCGGGAGCCGTCGGCCTACGAGCAGTACTTC
TRBV12-5	once	16	TRBJ1-2	-	CASGLRSGSPNYGYTF	TGTGCTAGTGGTTTAAGGTCAGGGTCCCCTAACTATGGCTACACCTTC
TRBV11-3	-	13	TRBJ2-3	-	CASSLLASDTQYF	TGTGCCAGCAGCTTACTAGCTTCAGATACGCAGTATTTT
TRBV18	few	14	TRBJ1-3	-	CASSPPNSRNTIYF	TGTGCCAGCTCACCACCGAACTCCAGAAACACCATATATTTT
TRBV18	-	15	TRBJ2-7	-	CASSPRQVLAYEQYF	TGTGCCAGCTCACCAAGGCAGGTCCTTGCCTACGAGCAGTACTTC
TRBV18	once	15	TRBJ1-1	-	CASSPHIGQKLEAFF	TGTGCCAGCTCACCGCACATTGGACAAAAACTTGAAGCTTTCTTT
TRBV28	-	14	TRBJ1-1	-	CASSLFVQGSEAFF	TGTGCCAGCAGTTTATTTGTCCAGGGGTCTGAAGCTTTCTTT
TRBV6-5	-	13	TRBJ2-1	TRBD1	CASSFTGADEQFF	TGTGCCAGCAGTTTTACAGGGGCCGATGAGCAGTTCTTC
TRBV11-2	-	16	TRBJ2-1	TRBD2	CASSLPEREVYNEQFF	TGTGCCAGCAGCTTACCGGAGCGGGAGGTATACAATGAGCAGTTCTTC
TRBV7-6	-	14	TRBJ2-7	-	CASSLVARGYEQYF	TGTGCCAGCAGCTTAGTGGCTAGGGGCTACGAGCAGTACTTC
TRBV6-1	-	13	TRBJ1-2	-	CASSEARGYGYTF	TGTGCCAGCAGTGAAGCGCGGGGCTATGGCTACACCTTC
TRBV25-1	-	14	TRBJ2-3	-	CASSYRAATDTQYF	TGTGCCAGCAGCTACAGGGCAGCGACAGATACGCAGTATTTT
TRBV19	-	15	TRBJ2-7	-	CASSSGTGFSYEQYF	TGTGCCAGTAGTAGCGGCACAGGGTTCTCCTACGAGCAGTACTTC
TRBV19	once	15	TRBJ1-5	-	CASRGTSMSNQPQHF	TGTGCCAGTAGAGGGACTTCTATGAGCAATCAGCCCCAGCATTTT
TRBV19	-	15	TRBJ1-5	-	CASSGPGLINQPQHF	TGTGCCAGTAGTGGACCGGGACTGATCAATCAGCCCCAGCATTTT
TRBV13	once	15	TRBJ2-7	TRBD2	CASTRGGSGSYEQYF	TGTGCCAGCACCCGAGGTGGGAGCGGGAGCTACGAGCAGTACTTC